The 30 T cell receptor beta chains in this list originate from one sample, sequenced in a study of cytomegalovirus exposure and HLA in healthy donors. Primers for the PCR totalled 60 Vbeta and 13 Jbeta. This table comes from immunoSEQ multiplex PCR, and its TCRdb copy is limited to in-frame clones, with some not included. The repertoire holds roughly 90,000 clones, with about four fifths as singletons. Source material: PBMCs. The source of these receptors is a man aged 18 to 29 in good health and CMV-seronegative.

This sequence joins TRBV19 and TRBJ2-3; D is perhaps TRBD1 (6 bases). In germline, CDR1 is LNHDA, CDR2 SQIVND (reference sequence). V gave up 5 bases and J gave up 0 bases, with 15 bases separating them. The CDR3 totals 16 residues. The CDR3 DNA is TGTGCCAGTAGTGGCCGACAGGCGACTAGCACAGATACGCAGTATTTT. Encoded protein: CASSGRQATSTDTQYF.

V usage is TRBV5-4 and J usage is TRBJ2-7; D might be TRBD2 (6 bases). The V gene's germline CDR1 is SGHNT and CDR2 YYREEE (reference sequence). Deletions cut 2 bases from V and 3 bases from J, with 15 bases between. The CDR3 loop spans 15 amino acids. DNA of the CDR3: TGTGCCAGCAGCTTCGCGGGACTCGGGGACTACGAGCAGTACTTC. It encodes CASSFAGLGDYEQYF.

The J gene is TRBJ2-6, the V gene TRBV27; possible D gene TRBD1, 6 bases. V lost 5 bases to trimming and J lost 2 bases, with 13 bases between them. Per germline, CDR1 MNHEY and CDR2 SMNVEV (reference sequence). The CDR3 has 16 residues. The CDR3 loop is CASSRNRETGANVLTF. Written as DNA, the CDR3 is TGTGCCAGCAGTAGAAACAGGGAGACTGGGGCCAACGTCCTGACTTTC.

The chain employs TRBV9 and TRBJ1-1; 7 positions agree with TRBD1. The CDR3 extends over 13 amino acids. The germline gives CDR1 SGDLS, CDR2 YYNGEE. V trimming: 2 bases; J trimming: 8 bases; junction bases outside the gene matches: 6. The CDR3 reads CASSVGGTEEAFF. The CDR3 DNA reads TGTGCCAGCAGCGTTGGGGGGACAGAAGAAGCTTTCTTT.

The CDR3 spells CASSLGTSGSKDTQYF. The CDR3 DNA follows: TGTGCCAGCAGCTTGGGGACTAGCGGGAGTAAAGATACGCAGTATTTT. This chain uses TRBV7-2 with TRBJ2-3; TRBD2 matches at 14 bases. Germline V gene sequence: CDR1 SGHTA, CDR2 FQGNSA. Unmatched junction bases numbered 4, after V lost 3 bases and J lost 5 bases. This CDR3 is built from 16 residues.

Relative to its sample, this clone is medium-sized (0.01 to 0.1%). The rearrangement joins TRBV6-1 to TRBJ1-1; TRBD1 aligns across 10 bases. CDR3 length: 12 residues. The junction had 4 bases not matched to a gene; V was cut back by 10 bases and J by 5 bases. The germline V gene encodes CDR1 MNHNS and CDR2 SASEGT. The DNA of the CDR3 is TGTGCCACCGGACAGGGGGTGACTGAAGCTTTCTTT. It is translated as CATGQGVTEAFF.

Turning to this clone: Other DNA sequences within the sample encode an identical CDR3. The chain uses TRBV5-1 and TRBJ2-7, with 8 positions matching TRBD2. V was clipped by 4 bases and J by 1 base; unmatched bases: 1. Germline V gene lookup returns CDR1 SGHRS and CDR2 YFSETQ. The CDR3 consists of 13 residues. This chain's CDR3 is CASSRGGSYEQYF. CDR3 sequence (DNA): TGCGCCAGCAGCCGGGGGGGGTCCTACGAGCAGTACTTC.

The V call is TRBV7-9, the J call TRBJ2-1; TRBD2 matches at 12 bases. V shed 6 bases and J 7 bases; nucleotides not matched to a gene: 10. The CDR3 contains 16 residues. Germline lookup yields CDR1 SEHNR and CDR2 FQNEAQ (reference sequence). CDR3 amino acids: CASSPRLAGAGNEQFF. The DNA for the CDR3 is TGTGCCAGCAGTCCTAGACTAGCGGGAGCTGGAAATGAGCAGTTCTTC.

This chain connects TRBV7-8 to TRBJ2-7; TRBD1 agrees at 8 bases. In germline, CDR1 is SGHVS, CDR2 FQNEAQ. The CDR3 totals 16 residues. V lost 7 bases to trimming and J lost 4 bases; unmatched junction nucleotides: 15. CDR3 in amino acids: CASTLNPGTGVYEQYF. The CDR3 DNA follows: TGTGCCAGCACCCTAAACCCCGGGACAGGAGTATACGAGCAGTACTTC.

The rearrangement uses TRBV6-6 and TRBJ1-6; D is uncertain. Germline V gene data show CDR1 as MNHNY and CDR2 as SVGAGI (reference sequence). Deletions cut 7 bases from V and 12 bases from J, with 16 bases between. The length of the CDR3 is 13 residues. The CDR3 bases are TGTGCCAGCAATCCCACTGAACTAGAACCCCTCCACTTT. Translating it yields CASNPTELEPLHF.

Only one count was recorded for this clone. The chain has TRBV9 and TRBJ2-1; 7 nucleotides align to TRBD2. Per germline, CDR1 SGDLS and CDR2 YYNGEE. V was clipped by 3 bases and J by 7 bases; unmatched bases: 7. This CDR3 region has 14 residues. CDR3 sequence: CASSASPGGNEQFF. The CDR3 DNA is TGTGCCAGCAGCGCCTCGCCCGGGGGGAATGAGCAGTTCTTC.

The chain employs TRBV30 and TRBJ1-1; 7 bases are a match to TRBD1. Trimming cost V 6 bases and J 0 bases; bases outside gene matches: 25. The CDR3 is made up of 20 amino acids. CDR1 and CDR2 (germline): GTSNPN, SVGIG (reference sequence). DNA for the CDR3: TGTGCCTGTTTATCAGGATTGGGATACGGGACAGTTCTCATGAACACTGAAGCTTTCTTT. Its translation: CACLSGLGYGTVLMNTEAFF.

The chain has TRBV10-3 and TRBJ2-7; perhaps TRBD2 as D (6 bases). This CDR3 has 11 residues. The V gene's germline CDR1 is ENHRY and CDR2 SYGVKD. Trimming left V 8 bases short and J 3 bases short, with 8 bases between. The CDR3 sequence is CAIAGLYEQYF. As DNA, the CDR3 is TGTGCCATCGCGGGACTCTACGAGCAGTACTTC.

This chain uses TRBV25-1 with TRBJ2-1; D gene uncertain. The CDR3 is 14 amino acids. V gave up 6 bases and J gave up 1 base, with 10 bases separating them. The V gene's germline CDR1 is MGHDK and CDR2 SYGVNS. Here the CDR3 reads CASSSGSSYNEQFF. Written as DNA, the CDR3 is TGTGCCAGCAGCTCAGGATCTTCCTACAATGAGCAGTTCTTC.

The chain has TRBV6-5 and TRBJ1-5; tentative D call: TRBD1 (6 bases). This CDR3 contains 13 residues. The germline gives CDR1 MNHEY, CDR2 SVGAGI. Between the trimmed V and J ends, which lost 0 bases and 11 bases, there was a span of 11 bases. CDR3 loop: CASSYSPGESQHF. The DNA for the CDR3 is TGTGCCAGCAGTTACTCCCCAGGGGAATCCCAGCATTTT.

This rearrangement joins TRBV6-5 to TRBJ1-5, with D possibly being TRBD1 (5 bases). There are 15 residues in the CDR3. Trimming removed 6 bases from V and 0 bases from J, with 12 bases in between. CDR1 is MNHEY and CDR2 is SVGAGI in the germline V gene. The CDR3: CASRLTGDSNQPQHF. The CDR3 nucleotides read TGTGCCAGCAGATTAACAGGTGATAGCAATCAGCCCCAGCATTTT.

This rearrangement joins TRBV9 to TRBJ2-5, with a tentative D call TRBD2 (5 bases). Deletions cut 3 bases from V and 0 bases from J, with 9 bases between. The CDR3 has 14 residues. The germline gives CDR1 SGDLS, CDR2 YYNGEE. The CDR3 here is CASSGGSYQETQYF. CDR3 coding DNA: TGTGCCAGCAGCGGAGGGTCGTACCAAGAGACCCAGTACTTC.

The rearrangement joins TRBV7-9 to TRBJ2-7, with 10 bases lining up with TRBD1. The V segment lost 5 bases and the J segment 1 base; nucleotides outside the gene matches: 5. The CDR3 extends over 15 amino acids. Germline V CDR1 and CDR2: SEHNR, FQNEAQ (reference sequence). CDR3 DNA sequence: TGTGCCAGCAGCCCCCGGGACAGGGGATCCTACGAGCAGTACTTC. As protein: CASSPRDRGSYEQYF.

The J gene is TRBJ2-1, the V gene TRBV10-2, with D unclear. Germline CDR1 and CDR2: WSHSY and SAAADI. The CDR3 runs to 16 residues. The germline V and J ends were trimmed by 0 bases and 0 bases, with 9 bases remaining between them. The CDR3 nucleotides are TGCGCCAGCAGTGAGTCGCGCCGGAGCTCCTACAATGAGCAGTTCTTC. This codes for CASSESRRSSYNEQFF.

This clone is a singleton in its sample. The chain has TRBV5-1 and TRBJ1-1, with D possibly matching TRBD1 (5 bases). CDR3 size: 15 residues. Germline loops: CDR1 SGHRS, CDR2 YFSETQ. Trimming took off 6 bases at V and 2 bases at J, with 17 bases between the two ends. CDR3 loop: CASINWGGPNTEAFF. The CDR3 DNA follows: TGCGCCAGCATCAATTGGGGGGGTCCAAACACTGAAGCTTTCTTT.

The chain is built from TRBV5-1 and TRBJ1-2; D may be TRBD1 (5 bases). Looked up from germline, CDR1 is SGHRS and CDR2 is YFSETQ. The CDR3 extends over 15 amino acids. With 3 bases removed from V and 3 bases from J, the gap between germline ends came to 15 bases. The DNA of the CDR3 is TGCGCCAGCAGCTCCCAGGGTTCTTTTGACTATGGCTACACCTTC. Protein sequence: CASSSQGSFDYGYTF.

The chain joins TRBV5-4 to TRBJ2-5, with 7 bases lining up with TRBD2. V lost 0 bases to trimming and J lost 4 bases; unmatched junction nucleotides: 15. CDR1 SGHNT and CDR2 YYREEE come from the germline V gene (reference sequence). There are 18 residues in the CDR3. The CDR3 here is CASSLALARGQRGETQYF. The CDR3, as DNA: TGTGCCAGCAGCTTGGCACTAGCGAGAGGTCAAAGGGGAGAGACCCAGTACTTC. The variable domain in full, completed from reference TRBV5-4 and TRBJ2-5, reads ETGVTQSPTHLIKTRGQQVTLRCSSQSGHNTVSWYQQALGQGPQFIFQYYREEENGRGNFPPRFSGLQFPNYSSELNVNALELDDSALYLCASSLALARGQRGETQYFGPGTRLLVL.

This chain links TRBV12-5 with TRBJ1-5, with D unclear. In germline, CDR1 is LGHNT, CDR2 FRNRAP. With 2 bases removed from V and 1 base from J, the gap between germline ends came to 9 bases. This CDR3 region has 15 residues. CDR3 DNA sequence: TGTGCTAGTGGTTTGTCGCCCACAAGCAATCAGCCCCAGCATTTT. This translates into CASGLSPTSNQPQHF.

The rearrangement joins TRBV19 to TRBJ1-5; 12 bases align to TRBD1. CDR1 and CDR2 from the germline V gene are LNHDA and SQIVND (reference sequence). The CDR3 is 15 residues long. J was trimmed by 4 bases and V by 10 bases; bases with no gene match: 8. CDR3 loop: CATGTGGFVNQPQHF. DNA of the CDR3: TGTGCCACCGGGACAGGGGGCTTCGTAAATCAGCCCCAGCATTTT.

As for this clone: One end of the junction does not line up with germline, which may come from a read error. The chain joins TRBV6-5 to TRBJ2-7, with a tentative D call TRBD1 (6 bases). Germline loops: CDR1 MNHEY, CDR2 SVGAGI. The CDR3 is made up of 13 amino acids. CDR3 protein: CGSRTDRPYEQYF. CDR3 sequence (DNA): TGTGGCAGCAGAACGGACAGACCCTACGAGCAGTACTTC.

The rearrangement joins TRBV7-6 to TRBJ1-1; no firm D call. CDR3 length equals 14 residues. Trimming pared 5 bases from V and 1 base from J, leaving 11 bases between. Germline CDR1 reads SGHVS; CDR2 reads FNYEAQ. The CDR3 sequence: CASSPLAANTEAFF. CDR3 nucleotide sequence: TGTGCCAGCAGCCCCCTCGCGGCGAACACTGAAGCTTTCTTT. Complete variable domain (other parts from reference TRBV7-6 and TRBJ1-1): GAGVSQSPRYKVTKRGQDVALRCDPISGHVSLYWYRQALGQGPEFLTYFNYEAQQDKSGLPNDRFSAERPEGSISTLTIQRTEQRDSAMYRCASSPLAANTEAFFGQGTRLTVV.

This chain connects TRBV25-1 to TRBJ1-2; tentatively, D is TRBD1 (6 bases). CDR3 length: 14 amino acids. The germline CDR1 and CDR2 sequences are MGHDK and SYGVNS. The ends were cut back, 6 bases at V and 0 bases at J, with 11 bases in the middle. The CDR3 DNA reads as TGTGCCAGCAGGGACAGCGATACTAACTATGGCTACACCTTC. It is translated as CASRDSDTNYGYTF.

The chain links TRBV9 to TRBJ2-2; 7 nucleotides agree with TRBD2. The CDR3 has 17 amino acids. Unmatched junction bases numbered 10, after V lost 2 bases and J lost 3 bases. The V gene's germline CDR1 is SGDLS and CDR2 YYNGEE. CDR3 bases: TGTGCCAGCAGCGTGACATGGGGGGGGTTACACACCGGGGAGCTGTTTTTT. It yields the protein CASSVTWGGLHTGELFF.

The chain recombines TRBV4-1 with TRBJ2-1; 11 bases agree with TRBD2. The germline gives CDR1 MGHRA, CDR2 YSYEKL. The CDR3 length is 17 residues. J was trimmed by 10 bases and V by 1 base; bases with no gene match: 12. CDR3 nucleotide sequence: TGCGCCAGCAGCCAAGCGCTTATAGCGGGAGGGCACGGGGAGCAGTTCTTC. It specifies CASSQALIAGGHGEQFF.

The V and J genes are TRBV6-4 and TRBJ1-1; D gene ambiguous. CDR1 is MRHNA and CDR2 is SNTAGT in the germline V gene. The CDR3 runs 15 residues. Deletions cut 6 bases from V and 1 base from J, with 15 bases between. CDR3 protein: CASREAGFGNTEAFF. Here the CDR3 DNA reads TGTGCCAGCAGGGAGGCGGGATTTGGGAACACTGAAGCTTTCTTT.